One sample yielded the 17 T cell receptor beta chains listed below, sequenced in a study of CD8 T cells in ankylosing spondylitis. Each CDR3 protein is one row after TCRdb ran MiXCR on the 5' RACE reads. The sample shows around 150,000 distinct CDR3 sequences, roughly 31% of them seen only once. The sample was synovial fluid, either unsorted or a sorted T cell fraction (not recorded which). The receptors were gathered from a male donor with ankylosing spondylitis.

The V gene is TRBV27, the J gene TRBJ2-6, with D tentatively TRBD2 (5 bases). This CDR3 is built from 14 residues. V dropped 1 base and J dropped 6 bases, with 7 bases sitting between them. Germline CDR1 MNHEY, CDR2 SMNVEV (reference sequence). The CDR3 nucleotides read TGTGCCAGCAGTTTATGGGAGAAGGCCAACGTCCTGACTTTC. Its translation is CASSLWEKANVLTF. The variable domain in full, completed from reference TRBV27 and TRBJ2-6, reads EAQVTQNPRYLITVTGKKLTVTCSQNMNHEYMSWYRQDPGLGLRQIYYSMNVEVTDKGDVPEGYKVSRKEKRNFPLILESPSPNQTSLYFCASSLWEKANVLTFGAGSRLTVL.

The gene calls are TRBV6-1 and TRBJ1-1; D is unresolved. The CDR3 runs 15 residues. Germline loops: CDR1 MNHNS, CDR2 SASEGT. V was trimmed by 0 bases and J by 2 bases, leaving 10 bases between them. CDR3 loop: CASSEAQYRNTEAFF. The CDR3, as DNA: TGTGCCAGCAGTGAAGCACAGTATCGCAACACTGAAGCTTTCTTT.

In its sample, this clonotype was seen a few times. This chain links TRBV20-1 with TRBJ2-7; D remains unclear. This CDR3 is 12 amino acids long. Germline CDR1 reads DFQATT; CDR2 reads SNEGSKA (reference sequence). V was cut by 3 bases and J by 4 bases, with 10 bases left in between. CDR3 DNA: TGCAGTGCTAGTCGAAGCGATTACGAGCAGTACTTC. Protein: CSASRSDYEQYF.

This clonotype was counted between two and nine times. As DNA, the CDR3 is TGTGCCAGCAGAGAACAGGGGGCACCCTCTGGAAACACCATATATTTT. Amino acid sequence: CASREQGAPSGNTIYF. This rearrangement joins TRBV12-3 or TRBV12-4 to TRBJ1-3; 9 bases line up with TRBD1. CDR3 length: 16 residues. Losses at the gene ends were 6 bases for V and 0 bases for J; bases not matched to a gene: 6.

There are a few counts of this clonotype. The gene calls are TRBV7-2 and TRBJ2-3, with 7 bases that match TRBD2. The germline V gene has CDR1 SGHTA and CDR2 FQGNSA. There are 15 residues in the CDR3. With 5 bases clipped from V and 1 base from J, the junction kept 6 bases outside the gene matches. The CDR3 is CASSPSAGRTDTQYF. CDR3 sequence (DNA): TGTGCCAGCAGCCCCTCAGCGGGACGCACAGATACGCAGTATTTT.

The chain's CDR3 is CASSPQGQVRGYEQYF. The DNA of the CDR3 is TGTGCCAGCAGCCCCCAAGGACAGGTGAGGGGCTACGAGCAGTACTTC. This sequence joins TRBV7-2 and TRBJ2-7; 7 nucleotides align to TRBD1. Germline CDR1 reads SGHTA; CDR2 reads FQGNSA. Trimming at V came to 5 bases and at J to 3 bases, leaving 13 bases not matched to a gene. The CDR3 has 16 residues.

This clonotype was observed a few times. The chain combines TRBV10-3 with TRBJ1-1, with D possibly matching TRBD1 (6 bases). V was shortened by 0 bases and J by 4 bases, with 12 bases between the two germline ends. Germline lookup yields CDR1 ENHRY and CDR2 SYGVKD. This CDR3 has 15 residues. The CDR3 DNA reads TGTGCCATCAGTGAGTCAGGGGGGTCGACCACTGAAGCTTTCTTT. This gives the protein CAISESGGSTTEAFF.

The chain carries TRBV29-1 and TRBJ2-3, with D possibly TRBD1 on 5 matching bases. V dropped 0 bases and J dropped 2 bases, with 15 bases sitting between them. The germline gives CDR1 SQVTM, CDR2 ANQGSEA. The CDR3 loop spans 16 amino acids. This CDR3 is CSVEDRVRSFTDTQYF. CDR3 DNA sequence: TGCAGCGTTGAAGACAGGGTGAGGAGTTTCACAGATACGCAGTATTTT.

The genes are TRBV20-1 and TRBJ2-7; D is uncertain. The germline CDR1 and CDR2 sequences are DFQATT and SNEGSKA (reference sequence). The V gene lost 3 bases and the J gene lost 2 bases, with 23 bases spanning the gap. This CDR3 has 17 residues. CDR3 in DNA: TGCAGTGCTAGTGCCCCAGGCGTGGGCGTGGCAACCTACGAGCAGTACTTC. Its translation is CSASAPGVGVATYEQYF.

This clonotype was picked up one time. The CDR3 nucleotides read TGTGCCAGCAGCTCCGGGGGCGGGACGCGCTACGAGCAGTACTTC. This gives the protein CASSSGGGTRYEQYF. The V and J genes are TRBV28 and TRBJ2-7; D tentatively reads TRBD1 or TRBD2 (6 bases each). Trimming left V 6 bases short and J 3 bases short, with 18 bases between. The germline gives CDR1 MDHEN, CDR2 SYDVKM. This CDR3 region has 15 residues. The full variable domain, completed using reference TRBV28 and TRBJ2-7, is DVKVTQSSRYLVKRTGEKVFLECVQDMDHENMFWYRQDPGLGLRLIYFSYDVKMKEKGDIPEGYSVSREKKERFSLILESASTNQTSMYLCASSSGGGTRYEQYFGPGTRLTVT.

The sample holds many counts of this clonotype. One end of the junction fails to match germline, which may point to a read error. The chain joins TRBV20-1 to TRBJ2-1; 7 nucleotides align to TRBD2. This CDR3 region has 14 residues. CDR1 is DFQATT, CDR2 SNEGSKA, per germline (reference sequence). In DNA form, the CDR3 reads TGCAGCGCCCCCACAGCGGGAACCTATAATGAGCAGTTCTTC. Protein product: CSAPTAGTYNEQFF.

This rearrangement joins TRBV29-1 to TRBJ1-2; 7 bases match TRBD1. The CDR3 length is 12 residues. Germline values: CDR1 SQVTM, CDR2 ANQGSEA. With 7 bases clipped from V and 6 bases from J, the junction kept 8 bases outside the gene matches. CDR3 loop: CSASQGEDGYTF. The CDR3 bases are TGCAGCGCGTCCCAGGGGGAAGATGGCTACACCTTC.

The table lists this clonotype with a few counts. The chain employs TRBV5-1 and TRBJ2-1; 12 nucleotides match TRBD2. Germline V gene lookup returns CDR1 SGHRS and CDR2 YFSETQ. CDR3 length: 17 residues. Germline trimming cut 3 bases from V and 5 bases from J; bases unmatched to any gene: 9. CDR3 region: CASSSYPGLAGHNEQFF. The CDR3 DNA reads TGCGCCAGCAGCTCCTATCCAGGACTAGCGGGACACAATGAGCAGTTCTTC.

Concerning this clonotype: This could be a read error, since a much larger clone is one nucleotide away. The chain combines TRBV20-1 with TRBJ1-1; 8 bases agree with TRBD1. The CDR3 contains 14 residues. Germline V lookup: CDR1 DFQATT, CDR2 SNEGSKA (reference sequence). Germline trimming cut 5 bases from V and 2 bases from J; bases unmatched to any gene: 7. The chain's CDR3 is CSAHRQGPNTEAFF. The CDR3 region has the DNA TGCAGTGCTCACAGACAGGGGCCAAACACTGAAGCTTTCTTT.

The chain employs TRBV18 and TRBJ1-5; 10 bases line up with TRBD1. Losses at the gene ends were 3 bases for V and 6 bases for J; bases not matched to a gene: 5. CDR1 and CDR2 from the germline V gene are KGHSH and LQKENI. The CDR3 is made up of 15 amino acids. The CDR3 DNA sequence: TGTGCCAGCTCACCCAGACAGGGGGCTGGTCAGCCCCAGCATTTT. Translation gives CASSPRQGAGQPQHF.

This clonotype was counted ten times or more. The chain combines TRBV12-3 or TRBV12-4 with TRBJ2-7; D perhaps matches TRBD2 (7 bases). Trimming removed 2 bases from V and 4 bases from J, with 18 bases in between. CDR3 size: 16 residues. The CDR3 nucleotides are TGTGCCAGCAGTTTAAGCGGGGCAGGGGAAAAGTACGAGCAGTACTTC. It codes for CASSLSGAGEKYEQYF.

This rearrangement joins TRBV20-1 to TRBJ1-1; no clear D gene. Per the germline V gene, CDR1 is DFQATT and CDR2 is SNEGSKA (reference sequence). This CDR3 has 14 amino acids. V lost 3 bases to trimming and J lost 8 bases, with 19 bases between them. CDR3 region: CSARGSQAEIEAFF. The CDR3 DNA reads TGCAGTGCTAGGGGGAGCCAGGCTGAGATAGAAGCTTTCTTT.